This is a list of T cell receptor beta chains from one sample in a study of blood T cell repertoires in COVID-19. The protocol was immunoSEQ multiplex PCR, while the TCRdb copy is restricted to in-frame clones and leaves out a portion. The data show 150,000 or so clones, roughly 77% seen once. The sample was peripheral blood. These receptors were collected from a woman in her 70s with COVID-19, enrolled during active disease. Both conserved end residues are trimmed from each CDR3. The order of the fields is J gene, V gene, CDR3 protein.

j_gene: TRBJ1-6
v_gene: TRBV5-1
CDR3aa: ASSLGQGGLHSPLH

j_gene: TRBJ2-3
v_gene: TRBV14
CDR3aa: ASSQDFWSGGDGGPTDTQY

j_gene: TRBJ2-7
v_gene: TRBV5-4
CDR3aa: ASSSGAYEQY

j_gene: TRBJ1-2
v_gene: TRBV5-1
CDR3aa: ASSSEYLSYGYT

j_gene: TRBJ2-2
v_gene: TRBV9
CDR3aa: ASSVVSQLTGELF

j_gene: TRBJ1-4
v_gene: TRBV5-1
CDR3aa: ASSLVAGATNEKLF

j_gene: TRBJ2-1
v_gene: TRBV18
CDR3aa: ASSPPAGNGEQF

j_gene: TRBJ2-1
v_gene: TRBV5-5
CDR3aa: ASSLSGQGYNEQF

j_gene: TRBJ2-5
v_gene: TRBV6-1
CDR3aa: ASSEKGGGVRTQY

j_gene: TRBJ2-1
v_gene: TRBV7-8
CDR3aa: ASSPRALAGGPGGSYNEQF

j_gene: TRBJ1-1
v_gene: TRBV3-1/TRBV3-2
CDR3aa: ASSRRGGDTEAF

j_gene: TRBJ1-4
v_gene: TRBV19
CDR3aa: ASRTQGSTNEKLF

j_gene: TRBJ2-5
v_gene: TRBV25-1
CDR3aa: ASSEGGVQETQY

j_gene: TRBJ2-7
v_gene: TRBV7-9
CDR3aa: ASSARGAGGYEQY

j_gene: TRBJ2-1
v_gene: TRBV5-1
CDR3aa: ASSLGPGSSSYNEQF

j_gene: TRBJ1-3
v_gene: TRBV28
CDR3aa: ATEAPSGNTIY

j_gene: TRBJ2-7
v_gene: TRBV19
CDR3aa: ASSPTIQGGEQY

j_gene: TRBJ2-3
v_gene: TRBV6-5
CDR3aa: ASARDSGTDTQY

j_gene: TRBJ1-4
v_gene: TRBV3-1/TRBV3-2
CDR3aa: ASSLQGLVNEKLF

j_gene: TRBJ2-5
v_gene: TRBV29-1
CDR3aa: SVECVQGQY

j_gene: TRBJ1-2
v_gene: TRBV7-3
CDR3aa: ASSSGGGRGYT

j_gene: TRBJ1-1
v_gene: TRBV19
CDR3aa: ASKTGREAF

j_gene: TRBJ1-4
v_gene: TRBV3-1/TRBV3-2
CDR3aa: ASSPSWGEEKLF

j_gene: TRBJ2-6
v_gene: TRBV11-2
CDR3aa: ASSLEPPVTGANVLT

j_gene: TRBJ1-2
v_gene: TRBV5-6
CDR3aa: ASSLVLIGDRDIGYT

j_gene: TRBJ2-3
v_gene: TRBV25-1
CDR3aa: ASSEVGSPTDTQY

j_gene: TRBJ1-5
v_gene: TRBV12-3/TRBV12-4
CDR3aa: ASSPTYNQPQH

j_gene: TRBJ2-1
v_gene: TRBV19
CDR3aa: ASSTGLAGGRQF

j_gene: TRBJ2-7
v_gene: TRBV4-2
CDR3aa: ASSQGGGLSSYEQY

j_gene: TRBJ1-5
v_gene: TRBV3-1/TRBV3-2
CDR3aa: ASSQKTGNQPQH

j_gene: TRBJ1-5
v_gene: TRBV19
CDR3aa: ASSIFQGRDQPQH

j_gene: TRBJ1-2
v_gene: TRBV9
CDR3aa: ASSVVPGDYGYT

j_gene: TRBJ2-1
v_gene: TRBV4-1
CDR3aa: ASSQEVAGGWNEQF

j_gene: TRBJ2-7
v_gene: TRBV9
CDR3aa: ASSVASEPYEQY

j_gene: TRBJ1-4
v_gene: TRBV6-5
CDR3aa: APTGTGMKLF

j_gene: TRBJ1-2
v_gene: TRBV9
CDR3aa: ASSAGTASLGYT

j_gene: TRBJ1-2
v_gene: TRBV7-9
CDR3aa: ASSFEDLQVADYGYT

j_gene: TRBJ1-1
v_gene: TRBV9
CDR3aa: ASSPRWGMNTEAF

j_gene: TRBJ1-1
v_gene: TRBV6-2/TRBV6-3
CDR3aa: ASSYSPPRGVGVAF